One sample yielded the 24 T cell receptor beta chains listed below, sequenced in a study of blood T cell repertoires in COVID-19 (dated by TCRdb to about 2020). The library was made by the immunoSEQ multiplex PCR assay. TCRdb limited this immuneACCESS table to in-frame rearrangements with V and J called. A share of clones is missing; checked studies link under half to unresolved V genes, and the rest is unexplained. For this sample there are about 400,000 clones; 89% appear just once. The biggest ten clones account for 1% to 1.5% of the sample. The sequencing input was peripheral blood. These receptors all come from a middle-aged man with acute or convalescent COVID-19.

The V and J genes are TRBV30 and TRBJ1-6, with 8 positions matching TRBD1. Germline assignment: CDR1 GTSNPN and CDR2 SVGIG (reference sequence). CDR3 length: 13 amino acids. Trimming cost V 5 bases and J 11 bases; bases outside gene matches: 8. The DNA of the CDR3 is TGTGCCTGGGAGAGACAGGGGATGACACCCCTCCACTTT. Its protein is CAWERQGMTPLHF.

The V call is TRBV12-2, the J call TRBJ2-7; the DNA was not used to check the table's D call, TRBD2. TRBV12-2 is classified as a pseudogene. This CDR3 is built from 16 residues. In DNA, the CDR3 is TGTGCAAGTCGCTTAGGACTGGGACTAGCGCCCTACGAGCAGTACTTC. This translates into CASRLGLGLAPYEQYF.

The rearrangement joins TRBV7-9 to TRBJ1-5, with 7 bases lining up with TRBD1. The CDR3 is 19 residues long. The V segment lost 5 bases and the J segment 0 bases; nucleotides outside the gene matches: 16. Germline V CDR1 and CDR2: SEHNR, FQNEAQ (reference sequence). Here the CDR3 DNA reads TGTGCCAGCAGCCCCCTTCCCGGGACAGAAAGACCTAGCAATCAGCCCCAGCATTTT. It yields the protein CASSPLPGTERPSNQPQHF.

DNA of the CDR3: TGTGCCAGCACCCAAAGGCGGGCCGCTAACTATGGCTACACCTTC. Its translation: CASTQRRAANYGYTF. J is TRBJ1-2 and V is TRBV2; D is ambiguous. This CDR3 is built from 15 residues. The germline gives CDR1 SNHLY, CDR2 FYNNEI. V was pared by 7 bases and J by 0 bases, with 15 bases between.

The chain recombines TRBV5-4 with TRBJ2-4, with a possible D match to TRBD1 (5 bases). V lost 3 bases to trimming and J lost 3 bases, with 16 bases between them. The CDR3 length is 16 residues. Looked up from germline, CDR1 is SGHNT and CDR2 is YYREEE (reference sequence). The CDR3: CASSYDMGRFKNIQYF. CDR3 nucleotides: TGTGCCAGCAGCTACGATATGGGGCGATTCAAAAACATTCAGTACTTC.

The chain links TRBV7-3 to TRBJ2-1; TRBD2 matches at 7 bases. The CDR3 contains 15 residues. Germline CDR1 and CDR2: SGHTA and FQGTGA. The V and J ends lost 1 base and 10 bases, in that order; junction bases with no gene match: 10. CDR3 residues: CASSLSGGAHGEQFF. Here the CDR3 DNA reads TGTGCCAGCAGCTTAAGCGGGGGTGCTCATGGGGAGCAGTTCTTC.

The chain combines TRBV9 with TRBJ1-2; possibly TRBD1 for D (5 bases). V was trimmed by 0 bases and J by 4 bases, leaving 16 bases between them. Germline CDR1 SGDLS, CDR2 YYNGEE. This CDR3 contains 16 residues. CDR3 bases: TGTGCCAGCAGCGTAGGTTTAGGCAGGGCTTTCTATGGCTACACCTTC. Residues: CASSVGLGRAFYGYTF.

This sequence joins TRBV5-6 and TRBJ1-5; a weak D match, TRBD1 (6 bases). The CDR3 sequence is 14 residues long. The V gene's germline CDR1 is SGHDT and CDR2 YYEEEE. Deletions cut 0 bases from V and 8 bases from J, with 12 bases between. Here the CDR3 reads CASSLAGDWEPQHF. In nucleotides, the CDR3 is TGTGCCAGCAGCTTGGCAGGGGATTGGGAGCCCCAGCATTTT. Full variable domain (remainder filled in from reference TRBV5-6 and TRBJ1-5): DAGVTQSPTHLIKTRGQQVTLRCSPKSGHDTVSWYQQALGQGPQFIFQYYEEEERQRGNFPDRFSGHQFPNYSSELNVNALLLGDSALYLCASSLAGDWEPQHFGDGTRLSIL.

The rearrangement uses TRBV4-1 and TRBJ2-7, with D perhaps matching TRBD2 (5 bases). Germline lookup yields CDR1 MGHRA and CDR2 YSYEKL. V lost 0 bases and J 2 bases, leaving 11 bases between the germline ends. This CDR3 is 15 amino acids long. The CDR3 region is CASSQDLAGTYEQYF. CDR3 coding DNA: TGCGCCAGCAGCCAAGATCTGGCCGGGACCTACGAGCAGTACTTC.

The sample holds a few counts of this clone. This CDR3 is CASSLNTGGYGYTF. For the CDR3, the DNA is TGTGCCAGCAGTTTAAATACAGGGGGCTATGGCTACACCTTC. The chain couples TRBV28 to TRBJ1-2; TRBD1 matches 8 bases. There are 14 residues in the CDR3. Germline assignment: CDR1 MDHEN and CDR2 SYDVKM. Unmatched junction bases numbered 3, after V lost 2 bases and J lost 4 bases.

The rearrangement uses TRBV27 and TRBJ2-1, with D maybe TRBD1 (5 bases). Trimming shortened V by 1 base and J by 8 bases, and 15 bases separated the two germline ends. CDR3 length: 15 residues. CDR1 is MNHEY and CDR2 is SMNVEV in the germline V gene (reference sequence). CDR3 sequence reads: CASSLWLGRGDEQFF. CDR3 DNA: TGTGCCAGCAGTTTATGGCTCGGAAGGGGCGATGAGCAGTTCTTC.

V gene TRBV30 combines with J gene TRBJ1-1, with a tentative D call TRBD1 (5 bases). Germline lookup yields CDR1 GTSNPN and CDR2 SVGIG (reference sequence). The CDR3 length is 14 residues. V was cut by 5 bases and J by 4 bases, with 17 bases left in between. CDR3 nucleotide sequence: TGTGCCTGGTCCGACTCGCCCAGGGCCACTGAAGCTTTCTTT. Amino acids: CAWSDSPRATEAFF.

The chain employs TRBV20-1 and TRBJ1-1; D is unresolved. Germline V lookup: CDR1 DFQATT, CDR2 SNEGSKA (reference sequence). The CDR3 spans 11 residues. The CDR3 sequence is CRGHSGHEAFF. In nucleotides, the CDR3 is TGCAGGGGCCACAGCGGCCATGAAGCTTTCTTT.

The CDR3, as DNA: TGCAGCGTTGTGGAACCGAGCGGCACCTACACCCCGGGAGATACGCAGTATTTT. This sequence encodes CSVVEPSGTYTPGDTQYF. V gene TRBV29-1 combines with J gene TRBJ2-3, with D possibly being TRBD2 (5 bases). V gave up 4 bases and J gave up 5 bases, with 28 bases separating them. Germline V lookup: CDR1 SQVTM, CDR2 ANQGSEA. CDR3 size: 18 residues.

This clone was detected a few times. The CDR3 protein is CAWGDSRDQPQHF. The DNA for the CDR3 is TGTGCCTGGGGGGACAGCCGGGATCAGCCCCAGCATTTT. The genes are TRBV30 and TRBJ1-5; 7 bases align to TRBD1. The length of the CDR3 is 13 residues. Per germline, CDR1 GTSNPN and CDR2 SVGIG (reference sequence). The V segment lost 5 bases and the J segment 5 bases; nucleotides outside the gene matches: 6.

The V call is TRBV7-8, the J call TRBJ1-1; D is possibly TRBD1 (5 bases). CDR3 length: 13 amino acids. Germline CDR1 and CDR2: SGHVS and FQNEAQ. The V end was cut by 3 bases, the J end by 3 bases, with 8 bases between. The CDR3 coding sequence is TGTGCCAGCAGCTTCGGAGGGGACACTGAAGCTTTCTTT. Translated, it gives CASSFGGDTEAFF.

The chain recombines TRBV5-4 with TRBJ1-2; weak D call: TRBD1 (5 bases). V lost 4 bases and J lost 1, with 8 bases in between. CDR1 SGHNT and CDR2 YYREEE come from the germline V gene (reference sequence). The CDR3 contains 13 residues. CDR3 sequence: CASSIDSNYGYTF. The DNA of the CDR3 is TGTGCCAGCAGCATCGACAGTAACTATGGCTACACCTTC.

The chain recombines TRBV5-4 with TRBJ2-5, with TRBD2 matching 9 bases. This CDR3 has 17 amino acids. After removal of 2 bases from V and 3 bases from J, the junction contained 11 bases not matched to a gene. From germline, CDR1 is SGHNT and CDR2 YYREEE (reference sequence). CDR3 DNA sequence: TGTGCCAGCAGCTTCCTGGGTAGCGGGAGCGTGAAAGAGACCCAGTACTTC. As protein: CASSFLGSGSVKETQYF.

This chain connects TRBV7-2 to TRBJ1-2, with D tentatively TRBD1 (5 bases). Germline CDR1 SGHTA, CDR2 FQGNSA. This CDR3 has 14 amino acids. V gave up 3 bases and J gave up 2 bases, with 10 bases separating them. The CDR3 nucleotides are TGTGCCAGCAGCTTTGGTCGGGGGAACTATGGCTACACCTTC. Residues: CASSFGRGNYGYTF.

This chain links TRBV10-1 with TRBJ2-1; D gene uncertain. CDR1 is WNHNN and CDR2 is SYGVQD in the germline V gene (reference sequence). Trimming left V 0 bases short and J 7 bases short, with 7 bases between. CDR3 length equals 13 residues. This chain's CDR3 is CASSESELNEQFF. The CDR3 DNA sequence: TGCGCCAGCAGTGAGTCGGAACTAAATGAGCAGTTCTTC.

This rearrangement joins TRBV10-2 to TRBJ1-1, with TRBD1 matching over 7 bases. V shed 10 bases and J 1 base; nucleotides not matched to a gene: 9. Germline assignment: CDR1 WSHSY and CDR2 SAAADI. The CDR3 is 14 amino acids. The CDR3 loop is CATLGGRQNTEAFF. In nucleotides, the CDR3 is TGCGCCACCCTAGGGGGCAGACAGAACACTGAAGCTTTCTTT.

DNA for the CDR3: TGTGCCAGCAGCCCCGGGACTAGCGGGAGCCTCGTCGGCGATGAGCAGTTCTTC. Translating it yields CASSPGTSGSLVGDEQFF. The J gene is TRBJ2-1, the V gene TRBV5-4, with 14 nucleotides matching TRBD2. The CDR3 covers 18 residues. Unmatched junction bases numbered 14, after V lost 4 bases and J lost 8 bases. The germline V gene encodes CDR1 SGHNT and CDR2 YYREEE (reference sequence).

The chain recombines TRBV27 with TRBJ2-3, with 12 positions matching TRBD2. Per germline, CDR1 MNHEY and CDR2 SMNVEV (reference sequence). This CDR3 has 15 amino acids. V was pared by 5 bases and J by 6 bases, with 6 bases of the junction left unmatched. DNA for the CDR3: TGTGCCAGCAGTACCCCGACTAGCGGGAGTGATACGCAGTATTTT. Encoded protein: CASSTPTSGSDTQYF.

This clone has just one count. V is TRBV18 and J is TRBJ1-1; TRBD1 matches at 7 bases. Germline CDR1 and CDR2: KGHSH and LQKENI. CDR3 size: 15 residues. V lost 10 bases and J lost 4; bases outside the gene matches: 15. DNA of the CDR3: TGTGCCATCATATCACAGCTAGCAGGGGGCACTGAAGCTTTCTTT. Its protein product is CAIISQLAGGTEAFF.